The 3 T cell receptor beta chains listed next were all sequenced from one sample in a study of early T cells in non-severe SARS-CoV-2 infection. TCRdb re-called the 5' RACE reads through MiXCR, storing one row per CDR3 protein. The table records tens of thousands of distinct CDR3 sequences, under 7% of them present only once. Sequences were obtained from whole blood. These receptors all come from an adult who was a healthcare worker with PCR-confirmed SARS-CoV-2 infection or an uninfected control (not recorded which).

Only a few counts were recorded for this clonotype. This rearrangement joins TRBV10-3 to TRBJ2-7; TRBD1 aligns across 9 bases. Germline assignment: CDR1 ENHRY and CDR2 SYGVKD. V was clipped by 5 bases and J by 4 bases; unmatched bases: 18. The CDR3 contains 18 residues. As DNA, the CDR3 is TGTGCCATCAGTCCGGGACAGGGAGCAGGGGGGTCAATTTACGAGCAGTACTTC. Translating gives CAISPGQGAGGSIYEQYF.

This clonotype has at least ten counts. The chain uses TRBV11-2 and TRBJ2-1; TRBD1 matches 7 bases. Germline CDR1 and CDR2: SGHAT and FQNNGV. V lost 6 bases, J lost 7 bases, and 3 bases stayed unmatched. CDR3 length: 12 amino acids. CDR3 protein: CASRPQGNEQFF. The CDR3 DNA reads TGTGCCAGCAGACCACAGGGGAATGAGCAGTTCTTC.

This clonotype appeared many times. The chain joins TRBV29-1 to TRBJ2-1, with D unresolved. CDR3 length equals 15 residues. Germline V gives CDR1 SQVTM, CDR2 ANQGSEA. The chain's CDR3 is CSSHGSAYSYNEQFF. The CDR3 DNA reads as TGCAGTTCCCACGGGTCGGCCTACTCCTACAATGAGCAGTTCTTC.